A single sample gave rise to the 19 T cell receptor beta chains below, sequenced in a study of molecular identifiers for immune sequencing clone quantification. MiXCR, applied by TCRdb to the PCR reads, yields one record per CDR3 protein. The sample has about 640,000 distinct CDR3 sequences; just under 20% are singletons. Sequencing was performed on naive CD8+ T cells from blood, with Jurkat cell RNA spiked in. Subset of the sample: FACS-sorted CD8+CD4-CCR7+CD45RA+ naive T cells. The receptors derive from a human donor in good health. Some libraries in this study had Jurkat cell RNA spiked in.

For this clonotype: A single base separates this from a much larger clone, so it may be a read error. Here the CDR3 DNA reads TGTGCCAGCAGCGCTGCGGGGGTAAACCTCCTCGGGACAGATACGCTGTATTTT. It yields the protein CASSAAGVNLLGTDTLYF. The J gene is TRBJ2-3, the V gene TRBV9, with D perhaps TRBD1 or TRBD2 (7 bases each). Germline CDR1 is SGDLS and CDR2 is YYNGEE. The CDR3 extends over 18 amino acids.

This clonotype was picked up many times. The chain has TRBV20-1 and TRBJ2-7, with D maybe TRBD2 (6 bases). V was clipped by 3 bases and J by 0 bases, with 12 bases between them. The CDR3 loop spans 14 amino acids. Germline lookup yields CDR1 DFQATT and CDR2 SNEGSKA (reference sequence). DNA of the CDR3: TGCAGTGCTAGGGGGGAGGCTAGCTCCTACGAGCAGTACTTC. Its protein product is CSARGEASSYEQYF.

Concerning this clonotype: Germline and junction disagree at one end, which may indicate a read error. The J gene is TRBJ2-1, the V gene TRBV19; a weak D match, TRBD2 (6 bases). The CDR3 is made up of 15 amino acids. Germline assignment: CDR1 LNHDA and CDR2 SQIVND (reference sequence). In nucleotides, the CDR3 is TGTGCCAGTAGTATGTATGACGGGAGCTACAATGAGCAGCTCTTC. Translated, it gives CASSMYDGSYNEQLF.

In its sample, this clonotype was seen a few times. The chain couples TRBV27 to TRBJ2-1; TRBD2 aligns across 8 bases. V lost 2 bases to trimming and J lost 3 bases; unmatched junction nucleotides: 3. The CDR3 runs to 15 residues. The V gene's germline CDR1 is MNHEY and CDR2 SMNVEV (reference sequence). The CDR3 spells CASSLGSGIYNEQFF. The CDR3 region has the DNA TGTGCCAGCAGTTTAGGTAGCGGGATCTACAATGAGCAGTTCTTC.

There are many counts of this clonotype. The CDR3 region has the DNA TGTGCCTGGAGTGTGGCGGCAGGGAATCTTTACGAGCAGTACTTC. It encodes CAWSVAAGNLYEQYF. The chain carries TRBV30 and TRBJ2-7; weak D call: TRBD1 (5 bases). The V and J ends lost 0 bases and 4 bases respectively, with 16 bases between them. This CDR3 spans 15 amino acids. The germline V gene has CDR1 GTSNPN and CDR2 SVGIG (reference sequence).

This clonotype was counted ten times or more. The chain uses TRBV20-1 and TRBJ2-7; perhaps TRBD2 as D (5 bases). Germline V lookup: CDR1 DFQATT, CDR2 SNEGSKA (reference sequence). The CDR3 has 13 residues. Deletions cut 1 base from V and 1 base from J, with 8 bases between. The CDR3 DNA is TGCAGTGCTAGAGTACGGGGATCCTACGAGCAGTACTTC. Encoded protein: CSARVRGSYEQYF.

The rearrangement uses TRBV6-5 and TRBJ2-2; 7 bases map to TRBD1. The CDR3 is 16 amino acids. CDR1 and CDR2 (germline): MNHEY, SVGAGI. J lost 3 bases, V lost 4 bases, and 8 bases had no gene match. CDR3 bases: TGTGCCAGCAGTTCGACAGGGTATCGGTACACCGGGGAGCTGTTTTTT. Translated, it gives CASSSTGYRYTGELFF.

In this sample, this clonotype turned up a few times. A much more abundant neighbour one base away suggests this may be a read error. J is TRBJ2-4 and V is TRBV7-9; D is possibly TRBD2 (6 bases). CDR3 length: 19 amino acids. The germline gives CDR1 SEHNR, CDR2 FQNEAQ (reference sequence). The chain's CDR3 is CACSLGKFSFVGEENIQYF. The CDR3 nucleotides read TGTGCCTGCAGCTTGGGGAAATTCTCCTTCGTGGGGGAGGAAAACATTCAGTACTTC.

The gene calls are TRBV4-1 and TRBJ2-7; TRBD1 agrees at 7 bases. The trim removed 5 bases at V and 3 bases at J, leaving 13 bases unmatched. CDR3 size: 16 residues. The V gene's germline CDR1 is MGHRA and CDR2 YSYEKL. CDR3 in DNA: TGCGCCAGCAGCGCAAAAGAGACAGGGTCATACTACGAGCAGTACTTC. Its translation is CASSAKETGSYYEQYF.

As regards this clonotype: A junction boundary mismatches the germline segment, possibly from a read error. The rearrangement links TRBV4-1 to TRBJ2-3; D is unclear. Germline CDR1 reads MGHRA; CDR2 reads YSYEKL. This CDR3 comprises 12 residues. The CDR3 nucleotides read TGCGCCGGCAGCCCGGATTTGAATACGCAGTATTTT. Protein: CAGSPDLNTQYF.

This rearrangement joins TRBV20-1 to TRBJ1-2; a weak D match, TRBD1 (6 bases). Trimming left V 1 base short and J 8 bases short, with 20 bases between. The CDR3 totals 15 residues. Per the germline V gene, CDR1 is DFQATT and CDR2 is SNEGSKA (reference sequence). DNA for the CDR3: TGCAGTGCTAGAGCCGAAAGTGACAGGCCGTTGGGCTACACCTTC. Its translation: CSARAESDRPLGYTF.

This clonotype was counted at least ten times. The chain uses TRBV6-6 and TRBJ1-1; no firm D call. The germline V and J ends were trimmed by 7 bases and 1 base, with 13 bases remaining between them. The germline V gene has CDR1 MNHNY and CDR2 SVGAGI (reference sequence). The length of the CDR3 is 14 residues. The CDR3 here is CASIKKYRNTEAFF. CDR3 bases: TGTGCCAGCATCAAAAAATACAGGAACACTGAAGCTTTCTTT.

This clonotype was seen a handful of times. This rearrangement joins TRBV11-1 to TRBJ2-5; perhaps TRBD1 as D (6 bases). Germline V gene lookup returns CDR1 SGHAT and CDR2 FQDESV (reference sequence). Trimming stripped 5 bases from V and 4 bases from J, with 11 bases between. The CDR3 has 13 residues. CDR3 loop: CASSVPGVETQYF. DNA for the CDR3: TGTGCCAGCAGCGTACCAGGGGTAGAGACCCAGTACTTC.

Turning to this clonotype: Given a much more abundant clone one base away, this may be a read error. The CDR3, as DNA: TGTGCCAGCAGTTCCCCGGGACTAGCGGGCCTCGGGACCCAGTACTTC. Translation: CASSSPGLAGLGTQYF. This chain links TRBV28 with TRBJ2-5; the match to TRBD2 covers 12 bases. Per the germline V gene, CDR1 is MDHEN and CDR2 is SYDVKM. The CDR3 consists of 16 residues. With V trimmed by 4 bases and J by 7 bases, 10 bases remained unmatched.

This clonotype has a count of ten or more. The rearrangement links TRBV27 to TRBJ2-3; TRBD2 is a possible D gene (5 bases). Germline V CDR1 and CDR2: MNHEY, SMNVEV (reference sequence). The CDR3 sequence is 13 residues long. With 8 bases removed from V and 0 bases from J, the gap between germline ends came to 9 bases. In DNA, the CDR3 is TGTGCCAGCGGACTGGCGAGCACAGATACGCAGTATTTT. Translation: CASGLASTDTQYF.

This clonotype was observed at least ten times. This rearrangement joins TRBV14 to TRBJ2-3; D call uncertain. The CDR3 extends over 15 amino acids. CDR1 SGHDN and CDR2 FVKESK come from the germline V gene. Trimming removed 6 bases from V and 6 bases from J, with 19 bases in between. The CDR3 DNA is TGTGCCAGCAGTTTCGTTGCAGGTCGGGCTGATACGCAGTATTTT. This translates into CASSFVAGRADTQYF.

This clonotype was seen ten or more times. The CDR3 nucleotides read TGTGCCAGCAAAGTTCAAAGCACAGATACGCAGTATTTT. Translating gives CASKVQSTDTQYF. The chain employs TRBV6-5 and TRBJ2-3; D is uncertain. Germline loops: CDR1 MNHEY, CDR2 SVGAGI. V dropped 7 bases and J dropped 0 bases, with 8 bases sitting between them. The CDR3 is made up of 13 amino acids.

This clonotype was picked up a small number of times. A junction boundary mismatches the germline segment, possibly from a read error. The chain has TRBV5-1 and TRBJ2-7, with D possibly being TRBD2 (6 bases). This CDR3 comprises 12 residues. Germline assignment: CDR1 SGHRS and CDR2 YFSETQ. This chain's CDR3 is CASRLGLTEQYF. DNA of the CDR3: TGCGCCAGCAGGTTGGGACTCACCGAGCAGTACTTC.

Points on this clonotype: A much larger clone differs from this one at a single base, so this may be a read error. The rearrangement links TRBV5-1 to TRBJ1-1; D is undetermined. Trimming took 4 bases from V and 5 from J, leaving 12 bases between them. CDR1 is SGHRS and CDR2 is YFSETQ in the germline V gene. The CDR3 spans 13 residues. CDR3 coding DNA: TGCGCCAGCAGCCTGGAGAGCAGGACTGAAGCTTTCTTT. Translation: CASSLESRTEAFF. The full variable domain, completed using reference TRBV5-1 and TRBJ1-1, is KAGVTQTPRYLIKTRGQQVTLSCSPISGHRSVSWYQQTPGQGLQFLFEYFSETQRNKGNFPGRFSGRQFSNSRSEMNVSTLELGDSALYLCASSLESRTEAFFGQGTRLTVV.